These 16 T cell receptor beta chains share one sample of origin, sequenced in a study of regulatory T cells in long-lasting Graves disease. Regarding time point: newly diagnosed GD, antithyroid drugs for less than 3 months. The TCR library was prepared using RNA isolated from PBMCs. TCR beta libraries were built with iRepertoire HTBI primers and Arm-PCR of CDR3 regions. TCRdb analysed the multiplex PCR reads with MiXCR anew, one entry per CDR3 protein. This sample carries over 350,000 distinct CDR3 sequences, 14% of them seen once, and the ten largest clones take around a sixth. These same data were also listed under a study on T cells in Graves' hyperthyroidism and ophthalmopathy.

The specimen comprised peripheral blood mononuclear cells (PBMCs), sampled at new diagnosis, from a patient treated with antithyroid drugs. All receptors come from a woman aged 45-60 years with Graves disease.

This clonotype has just a few counts. The CDR3 DNA reads as TGTGCCAGCAGCGTAGGTACAGAGTACGAGCAGTACTTC. Its translation: CASSVGTEYEQYF. V usage is TRBV9 and J usage is TRBJ2-7; D is uncertain. CDR3 length: 13 residues. CDR1 is SGDLS and CDR2 is YYNGEE in the germline V gene. V was shortened by 0 bases and J by 4 bases, with 8 bases between the two germline ends.

The chain uses TRBV28 and TRBJ2-7; D is ambiguous. Germline CDR1 is MDHEN and CDR2 is SYDVKM. The CDR3 consists of 13 residues. Trimming stripped 3 bases from V and 2 bases from J, with 8 bases between. CDR3 in DNA: TGTGCCAGCAGTTTCGCCCAGACCTACGAGCAGTACTTC. Its protein product is CASSFAQTYEQYF.

This clonotype was recorded many times. The rearrangement uses TRBV6-1 and TRBJ2-2; 9 positions agree with TRBD1. The germline CDR1 and CDR2 sequences are MNHNS and SASEGT. Trimming took 6 bases from V and 2 from J; bases not matched to a gene: 10. There are 17 residues in the CDR3. This CDR3 reads CASSAIPGQGNTGELFF. CDR3 DNA: TGTGCCAGCAGCGCGATCCCGGGACAGGGAAACACCGGGGAGCTGTTTTTT.

The CDR3 protein is CASSPKTGVTEAFF. CDR3 nucleotides: TGTGCCAGCAGCCCAAAAACAGGGGTTACTGAAGCTTTCTTT. The V and J genes are TRBV3-1 and TRBJ1-1, with TRBD1 identical over 7 bases. From germline, CDR1 is LGHDT and CDR2 YNNKEL (reference sequence). The CDR3 is made up of 14 amino acids. J gave up 5 bases and V 4 bases, and 7 bases lay outside the gene matches.

This clonotype occurred many times. This sequence joins TRBV2 and TRBJ1-2; D is perhaps TRBD1 (6 bases). Germline values: CDR1 SNHLY, CDR2 FYNNEI. The CDR3 spans 15 residues. Trimming shortened V by 7 bases and J by 5 bases, and 20 bases separated the two germline ends. The CDR3 nucleotides are TGTGCCAGCAAAGCAACAGGGTTGGGCGGTTATGGCTACACCTTC. Its protein is CASKATGLGGYGYTF. Filled out from reference TRBV2 and TRBJ1-2, the complete variable domain reads EPEVTQTPSHQVTQMGQEVILRCVPISNHLYFYWYRQILGQKVEFLVSFYNNEISEKSEIFDDQFSVERPDGSNFTLKIRSTKLEDSAMYFCASKATGLGGYGYTFGSGTRLTVV.

Regarding this clonotype: A single base separates this from a much larger clone, so it may be a read error. The rearrangement links TRBV6-2 or TRBV6-3 to TRBJ2-3, with TRBD2 matching 7 bases. The CDR3 contains 14 residues. Germline values: CDR1 MNHEY, CDR2 SVGEGT. CDR3 protein: CASSDLADTDTRYF. The CDR3 bases are TGTGCCAGCAGTGACCTAGCGGACACAGATACGCGGTATTTT.

This clonotype was detected ten times or more. This sequence joins TRBV28 and TRBJ2-7; D assignment may be TRBD1 or TRBD2 (5 bases each). The ends were cut back, 3 bases at V and 5 bases at J, with 11 bases in the middle. From germline, CDR1 is MDHEN and CDR2 SYDVKM. CDR3 length: 13 residues. In DNA form, the CDR3 reads TGTGCCAGCAGTTTCGGGACCATGGACGAGCAGTACTTC. Translation gives CASSFGTMDEQYF.

At least ten counts were recorded for this clonotype. The J gene is TRBJ1-1, the V gene TRBV29-1; TRBD1 matches 7 bases. Germline assignment: CDR1 SQVTM and CDR2 ANQGSEA. V shed 4 bases and J 1 base; nucleotides not matched to a gene: 9. CDR3 length: 15 residues. CDR3 in amino acids: CSVGSEGAPNTEAFF. The CDR3 region has the DNA TGCAGCGTTGGGTCTGAGGGGGCGCCGAACACTGAAGCTTTCTTT. Complete variable domain (other parts from reference TRBV29-1 and TRBJ1-1): SAVISQKPSRDICQRGTSLTIQCQVDSQVTMMFWYRQQPGQSLTLIATANQGSEATYESGFVIDKFPISRPNLTFSTLTVSNMSPEDSSIYLCSVGSEGAPNTEAFFGQGTRLTVV.

The V call is TRBV10-3, the J call TRBJ2-1, with 7 nucleotides matching TRBD2. J lost 0 bases, V lost 5 bases, and 4 bases had no gene match. CDR1 ENHRY and CDR2 SYGVKD come from the germline V gene. The CDR3 totals 15 residues. CDR3 amino acids: CAISNLADSYNEQFF. CDR3 DNA sequence: TGTGCCATCAGTAACCTAGCGGACTCCTACAATGAGCAGTTCTTC.

At least ten counts were recorded for this clonotype. This chain uses TRBV7-9 with TRBJ2-7; D call uncertain. The CDR3 has 12 residues. Between the trimmed V and J ends, which lost 3 bases and 3 bases, there was a span of 6 bases. The germline gives CDR1 SEHNR, CDR2 FQNEAQ (reference sequence). The CDR3 region has the DNA TGTGCCAGCAGCTTGAAGGGCTACGAGCAGTACTTC. Encoded protein: CASSLKGYEQYF.

The V call is TRBV11-2, the J call TRBJ1-3; 7 bases map to TRBD1. Trimming removed 6 bases from V and 0 bases from J; junction bases left unmatched: 5. CDR3 size: 15 residues. Germline V gene data show CDR1 as SGHAT and CDR2 as FQNNGV. This CDR3 is CASSLQGLSGNTIYF. The CDR3 DNA sequence: TGTGCCAGCAGTCTACAGGGGCTCTCTGGAAACACCATATATTTT.

Ten or more counts support this clonotype. The rearrangement links TRBV27 to TRBJ1-3; D is uncertain. Germline CDR1 reads MNHEY; CDR2 reads SMNVEV (reference sequence). The CDR3 runs to 14 residues. The germline V and J ends were trimmed by 5 bases and 9 bases, with 17 bases remaining between them. The CDR3 sequence: CASSTKFYRPTIYF. The CDR3 DNA is TGTGCCAGCAGTACCAAGTTTTATCGGCCCACCATATATTTT.

There are many counts of this clonotype. V is TRBV6-5 and J is TRBJ1-2; no reliable D call. Between the trimmed V and J ends, which lost 0 bases and 4 bases, there was a span of 12 bases. The germline V gene encodes CDR1 MNHEY and CDR2 SVGAGI. This CDR3 contains 15 residues. CDR3 nucleotide sequence: TGTGCCAGCAGTTACTCTTTAGACACGTCCTATGGCTACACCTTC. It is translated as CASSYSLDTSYGYTF.

This clonotype showed up many times. This chain joins TRBV27 and TRBJ2-1; 7 bases fit TRBD2. Trimming removed 3 bases from V and 6 bases from J; junction bases left unmatched: 11. Germline V gene data show CDR1 as MNHEY and CDR2 as SMNVEV (reference sequence). The CDR3 is 16 amino acids. The chain's CDR3 is CASSFSGRTPFNEQFF. The CDR3 DNA is TGTGCCAGCAGTTTTTCCGGGAGGACACCTTTCAATGAGCAGTTCTTC.

The J gene is TRBJ2-3, the V gene TRBV20-1; TRBD2 agrees at 9 bases. V shed 3 bases, J shed 5 bases, and the junction held 9 bases outside the gene matches. There are 15 residues in the CDR3. Germline CDR1 is DFQATT and CDR2 is SNEGSKA (reference sequence). CDR3 nucleotides: TGCAGTGCTAGGCAATTAGCGGGAGCGGAAGATACGCAGTATTTT. Translating it yields CSARQLAGAEDTQYF.

The chain recombines TRBV7-6 with TRBJ1-3, with D perhaps matching TRBD1 (6 bases). This CDR3 comprises 17 residues. The V gene lost 5 bases and the J gene lost 0 bases, with 17 bases spanning the gap. Per the germline V gene, CDR1 is SGHVS and CDR2 is FNYEAQ. CDR3 amino acids: CASSPMNREVSGNTIYF. As DNA, the CDR3 is TGTGCCAGCAGCCCCATGAACAGGGAGGTCTCTGGAAACACCATATATTTT.